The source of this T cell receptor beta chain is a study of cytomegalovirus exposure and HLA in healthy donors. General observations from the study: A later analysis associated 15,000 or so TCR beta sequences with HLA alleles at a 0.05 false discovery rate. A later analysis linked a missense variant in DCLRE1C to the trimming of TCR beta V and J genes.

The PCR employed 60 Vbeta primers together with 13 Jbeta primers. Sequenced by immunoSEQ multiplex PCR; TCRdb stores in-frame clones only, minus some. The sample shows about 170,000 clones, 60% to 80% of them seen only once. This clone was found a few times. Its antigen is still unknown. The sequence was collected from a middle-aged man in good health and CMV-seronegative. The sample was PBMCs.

The CDR3 DNA follows: TGTGCCAGTACTAGCGAGGCCAAAAACATTCAGTACTTC. It translates to CASTSEAKNIQYF. This chain connects TRBV2 to TRBJ2-4; 7 bases align to TRBD2. CDR3 length: 13 amino acids. CDR1 and CDR2 (germline): SNHLY, FYNNEI. V lost 9 bases and J lost 1; bases outside the gene matches: 3.